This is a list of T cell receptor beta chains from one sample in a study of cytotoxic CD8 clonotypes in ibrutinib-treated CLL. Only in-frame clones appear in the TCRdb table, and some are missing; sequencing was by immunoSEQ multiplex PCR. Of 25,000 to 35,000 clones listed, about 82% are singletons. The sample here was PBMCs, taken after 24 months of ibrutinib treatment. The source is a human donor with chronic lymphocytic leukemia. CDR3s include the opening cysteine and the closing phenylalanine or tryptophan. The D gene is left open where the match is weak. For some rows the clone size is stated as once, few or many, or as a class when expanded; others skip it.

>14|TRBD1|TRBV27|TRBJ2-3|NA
TGTGCCAGCAGAGAGCAGGGGGCGACAGATACGCAGTATTTT
CASREQGATDTQYF
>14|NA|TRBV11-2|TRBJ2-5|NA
TGTGCCAGCAGCTTAGTTTTAGCACAAGAGACCCAGTACTTC
CASSLVLAQETQYF
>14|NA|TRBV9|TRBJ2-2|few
TGTGCCAGCAGGCGTAACAGGGACACCGGGGAGCTGTTTTTT
CASRRNRDTGELFF
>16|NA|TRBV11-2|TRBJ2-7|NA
TGTGCCAGCAGCTGGGGTCGGGGCAGGCGCTCCTACGAGCAGTACTTC
CASSWGRGRRSYEQYF
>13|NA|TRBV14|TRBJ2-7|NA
TGTGCCAGCAGCCTAAGGGGGATTTACGAGCAGTACTTC
CASSLRGIYEQYF
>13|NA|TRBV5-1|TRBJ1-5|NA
TGCGCCAGCAGCTTCGACTGGGGGGGGCCCCAGCATTTT
CASSFDWGGPQHF
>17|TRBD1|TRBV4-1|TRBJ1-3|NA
TGCGCCAGCAGCCAAGAGGGGACAGTGAACTCTGGAAACACCATATATTTT
CASSQEGTVNSGNTIYF
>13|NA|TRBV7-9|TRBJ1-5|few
TGTGCCAGCAGCGAGACAGAACAGGAGCCCCAGCATTTT
CASSETEQEPQHF
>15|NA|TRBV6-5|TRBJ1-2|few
TGTGCCAGCAGTTACTCGGGATCAGTCCCCTATGGCTACACCTTC
CASSYSGSVPYGYTF
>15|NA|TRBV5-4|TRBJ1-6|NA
TGTGCCAGCAGCTTAATCGACAGGAGGGATTCACCCCTCCACTTT
CASSLIDRRDSPLHF
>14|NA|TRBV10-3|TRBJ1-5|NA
TGTGCCATCAGGGAGCAGGGCCGCAATCAGCCCCAGCATTTT
CAIREQGRNQPQHF
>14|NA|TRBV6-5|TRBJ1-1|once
TGTGCCAGCCAAGCAGGGGCAGGTTACACTGAAGCTTTCTTT
CASQAGAGYTEAFF
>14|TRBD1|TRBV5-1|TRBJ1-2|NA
TGCGCCAGCAGCAGAACAGGGGGCGCCTATGGCTACACCTTC
CASSRTGGAYGYTF
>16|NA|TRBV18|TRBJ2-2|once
TGTGCCAGCTCACCACAAGCCGGACGGGACACCGGGGAGCTGTTTTTT
CASSPQAGRDTGELFF
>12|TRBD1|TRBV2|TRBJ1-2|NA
TGTGCCAGCAGTGGACAGGGCTCTGGCTACACCTTC
CASSGQGSGYTF
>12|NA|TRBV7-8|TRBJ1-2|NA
TGTGCCAGCAGCAGACGGGACGCGGGCTACACCTTC
CASSRRDAGYTF
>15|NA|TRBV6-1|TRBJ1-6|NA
TGTGCCACCAGGAGTGCCAAGGGTTATAATTCACCCCTCCACTTT
CATRSAKGYNSPLHF
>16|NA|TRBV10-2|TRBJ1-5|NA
TGCGCCAGCAGAGAGGATCTCACCCTCACAAGTCAGCCCCAGCATTTT
CASREDLTLTSQPQHF
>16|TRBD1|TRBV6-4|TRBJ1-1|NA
TGTGCCAGCAGTGAAGGATCAGGGACAGCGAACACTGAAGCTTTCTTT
CASSEGSGTANTEAFF
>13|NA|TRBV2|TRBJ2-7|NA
TGTGCCAGCGCCGTTGACAGCTTTGTCGAGCAGTACTTC
CASAVDSFVEQYF
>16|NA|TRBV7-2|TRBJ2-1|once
TGTGCCAGCAGCTTATGGGAAGACTACCTCTACAATGAGCAGTTCTTC
CASSLWEDYLYNEQFF
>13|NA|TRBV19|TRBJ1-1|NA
TGTGCCAGTAGTAAGACAGCGAACACTGAAGCTTTCTTT
CASSKTANTEAFF
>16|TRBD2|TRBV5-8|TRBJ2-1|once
TGTGCCAGCAGCTTGGTTCTAGCGGGGGGGCCAGGTGAGCAGTTCTTC
CASSLVLAGGPGEQFF
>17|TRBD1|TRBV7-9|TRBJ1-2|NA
TGTGCCAGCAGCTTTCCCGGGACAGGGATGCGCCCCTATGGCTACACCTTC
CASSFPGTGMRPYGYTF
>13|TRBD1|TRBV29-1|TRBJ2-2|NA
TGCAGCGTTAACACAGGGGGCACCGGGGAGCTGTTTTTT
CSVNTGGTGELFF
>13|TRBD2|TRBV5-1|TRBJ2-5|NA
TGCGCCAGCAGCCCGGGGGGACAAGAGACCCAGTACTTC
CASSPGGQETQYF
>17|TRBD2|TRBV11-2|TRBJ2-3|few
TGTGCCAGCAGCCTGGGACTAGCGGGGGCTCCGGCAGATACGCAGTATTTT
CASSLGLAGAPADTQYF
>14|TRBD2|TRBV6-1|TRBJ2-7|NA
TGTGCCAGCAGAAGGGAGGGGAGCTCCTACGAGCAGTACTTC
CASRREGSSYEQYF
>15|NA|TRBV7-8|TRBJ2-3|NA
TGTGCCAGCAGCTTAGGAGTTTGGGGGACAGATACGCAGTATTTT
CASSLGVWGTDTQYF
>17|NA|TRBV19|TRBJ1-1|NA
TGTGCCAGTAGTATATGGAGGGACATCCTCCAGAACACTGAAGCTTTCTTT
CASSIWRDILQNTEAFF
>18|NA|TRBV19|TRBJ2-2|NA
TGTGCCAGTAGTGACGGCATATTAGGAGACGTCGACACCGGGGAGCTGTTTTTT
CASSDGILGDVDTGELFF
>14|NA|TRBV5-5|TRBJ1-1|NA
TGTGCCAGCAGCTGGATACCTGGTGGGGCTGAAGCTTTCTTT
CASSWIPGGAEAFF
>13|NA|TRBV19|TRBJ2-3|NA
TGTGCCAGTAGTACTGGGGCGGAAGATACGCAGTATTTT
CASSTGAEDTQYF